This T cell receptor beta chain came from a study of graft-versus-host responses after intestinal transplantation. Whole-study results and caveats: With peak circulating GvH clone levels came an association with early post-transplant HvG declines.

Sequencing was performed with immunoSEQ multiplex PCR; in TCRdb, only in-frame clones are kept and a portion is missing. The table shows about 50,000 clones, with around 90% occurring only once. The germline V gene has CDR1 SGHTA and CDR2 FQGNSA. This CDR3 contains 15 residues. Worth noting for this clone: Its antigen is not known.

V usage is TRBV7-2 and J usage is TRBJ2-5, with TRBD1 identical over 7 bases. Judging by the DNA end, TRBJ2-7 fits better; the J call may be wrong. The material sequenced was unstimulated CD4+ T cells sorted from spleen or lymph node cells, taken before transplant. The sequence was collected from a human donor who was the organ donor for an intestinal transplant. The CDR3 bases are TGTGCCAGCAGCTTAGAATTGTCAGGGGGTTACGAGCAGTACTTC. Translation gives CASSLELSGGYEQYF.